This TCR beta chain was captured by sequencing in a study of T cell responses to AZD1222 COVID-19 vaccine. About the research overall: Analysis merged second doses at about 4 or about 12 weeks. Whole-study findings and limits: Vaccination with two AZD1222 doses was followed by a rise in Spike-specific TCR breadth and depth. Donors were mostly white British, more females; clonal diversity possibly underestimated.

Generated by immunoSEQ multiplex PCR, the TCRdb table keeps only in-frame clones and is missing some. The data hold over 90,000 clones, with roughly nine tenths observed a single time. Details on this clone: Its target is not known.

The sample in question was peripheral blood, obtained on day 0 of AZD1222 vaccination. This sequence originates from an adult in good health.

CDR3 in amino acids: CASSRPGQGYEQYF. Written as DNA, the CDR3 is TGTGCCAGCAGCCGTCCGGGACAGGGGTACGAGCAGTACTTC. The chain couples TRBV7-2 to TRBJ2-7; TRBD1 matches 10 bases. The CDR3 is 14 residues long. Germline V lookup: CDR1 SGHTA, CDR2 FQGNSA. With 5 bases clipped from V and 4 bases from J, the junction kept 5 bases outside the gene matches.